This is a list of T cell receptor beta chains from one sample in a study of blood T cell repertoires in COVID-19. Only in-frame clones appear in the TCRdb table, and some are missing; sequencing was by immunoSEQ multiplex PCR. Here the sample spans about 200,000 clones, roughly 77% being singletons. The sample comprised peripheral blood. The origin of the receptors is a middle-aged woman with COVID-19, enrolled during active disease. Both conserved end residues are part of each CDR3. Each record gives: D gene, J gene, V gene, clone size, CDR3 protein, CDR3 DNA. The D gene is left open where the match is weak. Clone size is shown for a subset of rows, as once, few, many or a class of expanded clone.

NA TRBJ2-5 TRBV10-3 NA CAISGSQAETQYF TGTGCCATCAGCGGTTCACAGGCTGAGACCCAGTACTTC
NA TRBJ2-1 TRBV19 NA CASSFSTGWVEQFF TGTGCCAGTAGTTTCTCGACAGGTTGGGTGGAGCAGTTCTTC
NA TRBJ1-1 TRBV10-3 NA CAMGAGTTEAFF TGTGCCATGGGGGCTGGGACCACTGAAGCTTTCTTT
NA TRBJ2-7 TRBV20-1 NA CSASRGRTLEQYF TGCAGTGCTAGTCGGGGAAGAACCCTCGAGCAGTACTTC
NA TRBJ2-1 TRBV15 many CATSRLESNEQFF TGTGCCACCAGCCGGCTAGAATCAAATGAGCAGTTCTTC
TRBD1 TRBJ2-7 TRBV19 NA CASSIPERGPDEQYF TGTGCCAGTAGTATCCCGGAGAGGGGGCCGGACGAGCAGTACTTC
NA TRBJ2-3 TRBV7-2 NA CASSLDGGAGTDTQYF TGTGCCAGCAGCTTAGACGGCGGGGCGGGAACAGATACGCAGTATTTT
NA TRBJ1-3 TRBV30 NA CAWSVQVGNTIYF TGTGCCTGGAGTGTACAGGTTGGAAACACCATATATTTT
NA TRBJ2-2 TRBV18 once CASSHTAPGVAAGELFF TGTGCCAGCTCACACACGGCCCCGGGAGTAGCGGCCGGGGAGCTGTTTTTT
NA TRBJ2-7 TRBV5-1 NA CASAGPAYEQYF TGCGCCAGCGCGGGGCCTGCCTACGAGCAGTACTTC
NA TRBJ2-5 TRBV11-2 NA CASSSWGEAQETQYF TGTGCCAGCAGCTCTTGGGGGGAGGCCCAAGAGACCCAGTACTTC
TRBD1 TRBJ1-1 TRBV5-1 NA CASSPYPSGGESEAFF TGCGCCAGCAGCCCCTACCCTTCAGGGGGCGAGAGTGAAGCTTTCTTT
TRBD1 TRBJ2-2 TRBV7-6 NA CASSPTGSRNTGELFF TGTGCCAGCAGCCCGACAGGGTCCAGGAACACCGGGGAGCTGTTTTTT
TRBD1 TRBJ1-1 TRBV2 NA CASSQGGGNTEAFF TGTGCCAGCAGCCAGGGGGGAGGGAACACTGAAGCTTTCTTT
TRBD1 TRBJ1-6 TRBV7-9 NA CASSQQGSNSPLHF TGTGCCAGCAGCCAACAGGGGAGTAATTCACCCCTCCACTTT
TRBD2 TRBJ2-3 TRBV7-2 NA CASSLSGGADTQYF TGTGCCAGCAGCCTTTCCGGGGGGGCAGATACGCAGTATTTT
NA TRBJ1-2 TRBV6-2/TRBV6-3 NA CASSYPGPANYGYTF TGTGCCAGCAGTTACCCTGGGCCAGCTAACTATGGCTACACCTTC
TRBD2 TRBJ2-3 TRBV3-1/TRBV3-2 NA CASSAQLAPTDTQYF TGTGCCAGCAGCGCACAACTAGCGCCCACAGATACGCAGTATTTT
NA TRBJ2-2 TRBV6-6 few CASSRPTGGYSNTGELFF TGTGCCAGCAGTCGCCCGACAGGAGGATACTCGAACACCGGGGAGCTGTTTTTT
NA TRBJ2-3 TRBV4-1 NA CASSQDWGRERGADTQYF TGCGCCAGCAGCCAAGATTGGGGGCGAGAACGCGGAGCAGATACGCAGTATTTT
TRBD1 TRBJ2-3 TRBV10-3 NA CAISEGQGESTQYF TGTGCCATCAGTGAGGGACAGGGGGAGAGTACGCAGTATTTT
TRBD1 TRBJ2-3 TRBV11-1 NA CASSPGTGRTDTQYF TGTGCCAGCAGCCCCGGGACAGGGAGAACAGATACGCAGTATTTT
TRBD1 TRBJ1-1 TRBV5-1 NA CASSYIGQENTEAFF TGCGCCAGCAGCTATATCGGACAGGAGAACACTGAAGCTTTCTTT
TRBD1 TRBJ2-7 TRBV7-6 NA CASSLDPPAGTGGNPSYEQYF TGTGCCAGCAGCTTAGATCCCCCGGCCGGGACAGGGGGAAACCCATCCTACGAGCAGTACTTC
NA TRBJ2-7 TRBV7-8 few CASRPSGPAVQYF TGTGCCAGCAGGCCCAGTGGCCCCGCGGTGCAGTACTTC
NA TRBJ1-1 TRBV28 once CASSSYTLRRTEAFF TGTGCCAGCAGTTCCTATACCCTAAGGAGGACTGAAGCTTTCTTT
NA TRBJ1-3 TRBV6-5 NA CASTRAGNTIYF TGTGCCAGCACTCGAGCTGGAAACACCATATATTTT
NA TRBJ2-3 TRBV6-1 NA CASSEAHGGGGYGITDTQYF TGTGCCAGCAGTGAAGCACACGGGGGTGGGGGTTACGGGATCACAGATACGCAGTATTTT
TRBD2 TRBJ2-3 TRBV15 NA CATSRNSGRTDTQYF TGTGCCACCAGCAGGAATAGCGGGAGGACAGATACGCAGTATTTT
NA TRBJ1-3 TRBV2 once CASSDRAYSGNTIYF TGTGCCAGCAGTGACAGGGCTTACTCTGGAAACACCATATATTTT
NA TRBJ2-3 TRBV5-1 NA CASSPDGGADTQYF TGCGCCAGCAGCCCGGACGGAGGGGCAGATACGCAGTATTTT
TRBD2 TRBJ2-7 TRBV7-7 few CASSLGPPGGGNEQYF TGTGCCAGCAGCTTAGGACCGCCCGGGGGAGGGAACGAGCAGTACTTC
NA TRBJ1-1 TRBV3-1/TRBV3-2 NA CASSPGRGQDTEAFF TGTGCCAGCAGCCCTGGCAGGGGTCAAGACACTGAAGCTTTCTTT
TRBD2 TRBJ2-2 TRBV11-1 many CASSLASSGHTGELFF TGTGCCAGCAGCTTAGCGTCTAGCGGCCACACCGGGGAGCTGTTTTTT
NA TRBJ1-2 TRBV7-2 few CASSLGREGGYTF TGTGCCAGCAGCCTCGGTCGGGAAGGAGGCTACACCTTC
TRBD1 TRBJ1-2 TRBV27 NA CASSRDRFSGYTF TGTGCCAGCAGCCGGGACAGGTTTAGCGGCTACACCTTC
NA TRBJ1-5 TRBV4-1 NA CASSQDLYGFRPQHF TGCGCCAGCAGCCAAGATCTATACGGTTTTAGGCCCCAGCATTTT
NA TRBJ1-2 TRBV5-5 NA CASSLVGGAPSNYGYTF TGTGCCAGCAGCTTGGTAGGGGGGGCCCCCTCCAACTATGGCTACACCTTC
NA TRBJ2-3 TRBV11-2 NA CASSLGGRVGTDTQYF TGTGCCAGCAGCCTTGGGGGCAGGGTCGGCACAGATACGCAGTATTTT
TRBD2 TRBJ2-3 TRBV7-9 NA CASSSRSGGFSGRDTQYF TGTGCCAGCAGCTCCCGGAGCGGGGGATTCTCCGGGCGGGATACGCAGTATTTT
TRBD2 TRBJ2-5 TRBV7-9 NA CASSPPALADQETQYF TGTGCCAGCAGCCCGCCAGCGCTAGCGGACCAAGAGACCCAGTACTTC